These 21 T cell receptor beta chains were all obtained from the same sample, sequenced in a study of cytomegalovirus exposure and HLA in healthy donors. The PCR made use of 60 Vbeta and 13 Jbeta primers. Produced via immunoSEQ multiplex PCR; TCRdb's table is partial and in-frame only. The sample shows roughly 300,000 clones, 86% of them seen only once. The sequencing sample was made of PBMCs. These receptors originate from a man aged 35 to 55 in good health and CMV-seropositive.

The chain links TRBV7-2 to TRBJ2-3; 12 bases are a match to TRBD2. Germline trimming cut 1 base from V and 8 bases from J; bases unmatched to any gene: 13. The CDR3 is 18 residues long. In germline, CDR1 is SGHTA, CDR2 FQGNSA. CDR3: CASSLDSLAGGPPGTQYF. The CDR3 DNA follows: TGTGCCAGCAGCTTAGACTCCCTAGCGGGAGGGCCCCCCGGTACGCAGTATTTT.

The genes are TRBV15 and TRBJ1-5, with D unclear. Germline loops: CDR1 LNHNV, CDR2 YYDKDF (reference sequence). Deletions cut 3 bases from V and 5 bases from J, with 20 bases between. The CDR3 covers 17 residues. The CDR3 DNA is TGTGCCACCAGCAGGGATTGGGTGATCGAGGATGATCAGCCCCAGCATTTT. It translates to CATSRDWVIEDDQPQHF.

The chain recombines TRBV5-1 with TRBJ2-5; weak D call: TRBD2 (5 bases). The better agreement between TRBJ2-7 and the DNA end casts doubt on the J call. Germline lookup yields CDR1 SGHRS and CDR2 YFSETQ. CDR3 length equals 13 residues. CDR3 bases: TGCGCCAGCAGCGGAGGCCCCGGGTACGAGCAGTACTTC. Protein product: CASSGGPGYEQYF.

The chain uses TRBV6-5 and TRBJ2-3; the D gene is possibly TRBD1 (7 bases). This CDR3 is built from 13 residues. V gave up 6 bases and J gave up 8 bases, with 15 bases separating them. CDR1 is MNHEY, CDR2 SVGAGI, per germline. Here the CDR3 reads CASSPQGGVTQYF. The CDR3, as DNA: TGTGCCAGCAGCCCCCAGGGGGGAGTTACGCAGTATTTT.

The chain joins TRBV5-1 to TRBJ2-1; D perhaps matches TRBD1 (6 bases). V was shortened by 4 bases and J by 4 bases, with 15 bases between the two germline ends. The CDR3 contains 15 residues. The germline V gene encodes CDR1 SGHRS and CDR2 YFSETQ. The CDR3 bases are TGCGCCAGCAGCCGAGCAGGGGTAGCTTACAATGAGCAGTTCTTC. This sequence encodes CASSRAGVAYNEQFF.

As DNA, the CDR3 is TGTGCCAGCCCCGTTTCCACCCTAAGCGACAATGAGCAGTTCTTC. Translation gives CASPVSTLSDNEQFF. The chain combines TRBV2 with TRBJ2-1, with D hard to call. This CDR3 comprises 15 residues. V was shortened by 8 bases and J by 5 bases, with 19 bases between the two germline ends. Germline V gene lookup returns CDR1 SNHLY and CDR2 FYNNEI.

V and J are TRBV28 and TRBJ2-1, with 14 positions matching TRBD2. V dropped 6 bases and J dropped 13; count of bases not matched to a gene: 14. Germline-derived CDR1 and CDR2 are MDHEN and SYDVKM. The CDR3 contains 16 residues. The CDR3 nucleotides read TGTGCCAGCAGGTTGCCGGGACTAGCGGGAGTAGGCTCTCAGTTCTTC. Translating it yields CASRLPGLAGVGSQFF.

The chain has TRBV19 and TRBJ1-4, with 10 bases fitting TRBD1. The CDR3 has 15 residues. V was clipped by 5 bases and J by 7 bases; unmatched bases: 7. The germline V gene has CDR1 LNHDA and CDR2 SQIVND (reference sequence). Here the CDR3 reads CASSRSGTGVEKLFF. The CDR3 DNA reads TGTGCCAGTAGTCGCTCCGGGACAGGGGTTGAAAAACTGTTTTTT.

The chain's CDR3 is CASSFSGASSYEQYF. The CDR3 region has the DNA TGTGCCAGCAGTTTTAGCGGGGCTAGCTCCTACGAGCAGTACTTC. The V call is TRBV28, the J call TRBJ2-7, with 8 bases lining up with TRBD2. The CDR3 extends over 15 amino acids. V was pared by 3 bases and J by 0 bases, with 4 bases of the junction left unmatched. Germline assignment: CDR1 MDHEN and CDR2 SYDVKM.

The genes are TRBV5-1 and TRBJ2-1, with 10 positions matching TRBD2. The germline V gene encodes CDR1 SGHRS and CDR2 YFSETQ. V was clipped by 4 bases and J by 7 bases; unmatched bases: 11. This CDR3 contains 16 residues. The CDR3: CASSEDLAGDFNEQFF. The CDR3 nucleotides are TGCGCCAGCAGCGAAGATCTAGCGGGAGACTTTAATGAGCAGTTCTTC.

The genes are TRBV5-1 and TRBJ2-5; perhaps TRBD1 as D (6 bases). Looked up from germline, CDR1 is SGHRS and CDR2 is YFSETQ. The CDR3 totals 15 residues. Trimming left V 3 bases short and J 5 bases short, with 17 bases between. The CDR3 DNA sequence: TGCGCCAGCAGCTCCTACCTTGGGGGCCAGGAGACCCAGTACTTC. Translation: CASSSYLGGQETQYF.

The rearrangement uses TRBV27 and TRBJ2-7, with 9 bases fitting TRBD1. This CDR3 contains 13 residues. Germline V gene sequence: CDR1 MNHEY, CDR2 SMNVEV (reference sequence). Trimming removed 5 bases from V and 3 bases from J; junction bases left unmatched: 2. CDR3 region: CASSGTGNYEQYF. CDR3 DNA: TGTGCCAGCAGTGGGACAGGGAACTACGAGCAGTACTTC.

J is TRBJ2-7 and V is TRBV28; 11 bases are a match to TRBD2. CDR1 is MDHEN, CDR2 SYDVKM, per germline. Trimming cost V 6 bases and J 0 bases; bases outside gene matches: 10. This CDR3 is 17 amino acids long. Here the CDR3 DNA reads TGTGCCAGCAGCGGGAATAGCGGGAGGGCCCGCTCCTACGAGCAGTACTTC. Translation: CASSGNSGRARSYEQYF.

The chain carries TRBV5-4 and TRBJ2-7, with 10 bases matching TRBD2. V shed 4 bases, J shed 5 bases, and the junction held 3 bases outside the gene matches. Germline CDR1 SGHNT, CDR2 YYREEE (reference sequence). The CDR3 contains 13 residues. This chain's CDR3 is CASSASGRDEQYF. In DNA form, the CDR3 reads TGTGCCAGCAGCGCAAGCGGGAGGGACGAGCAGTACTTC.

The CDR3 protein is CASSPLPNQPQHF. DNA of the CDR3: TGTGCCAGCAGCCCCCTCCCTAATCAGCCCCAGCATTTT. J is TRBJ1-5 and V is TRBV5-4, with D uncertain. CDR3 size: 13 residues. The V and J ends lost 4 bases and 4 bases respectively, with 9 bases between them. Germline CDR1 and CDR2: SGHNT and YYREEE (reference sequence). Complete variable domain (other parts from reference TRBV5-4 and TRBJ1-5): ETGVTQSPTHLIKTRGQQVTLRCSSQSGHNTVSWYQQALGQGPQFIFQYYREEENGRGNFPPRFSGLQFPNYSSELNVNALELDDSALYLCASSPLPNQPQHFGDGTRLSIL.

In regard to this clone: This sample includes further DNA sequences coding for the same CDR3. The chain combines TRBV28 with TRBJ1-2; D uncertain. CDR3 length: 12 residues. Trimming cost V 1 base and J 4 bases, with 4 bases left between them. In germline, CDR1 is MDHEN, CDR2 SYDVKM. CDR3: CASSLSIYGYTF. The CDR3 nucleotides read TGTGCCAGCAGTTTATCTATCTATGGCTACACCTTC.

The chain joins TRBV30 to TRBJ2-3; perhaps TRBD2 as D (5 bases). Trimming left V 8 bases short and J 0 bases short, with 12 bases between. Germline values: CDR1 GTSNPN, CDR2 SVGIG (reference sequence). The CDR3 length is 13 residues. The CDR3 region has the DNA TGTGCCCGGCGGGTATCTAGCACAGATACGCAGTATTTT. Its translation: CARRVSSTDTQYF. The variable domain in full, completed from reference TRBV30 and TRBJ2-3, reads SQTIHQWPATLVQPVGSPLSLECTVEGTSNPNLYWYRQAAGRGLQLLFYSVGIGQISSEVPQNLSASRPQDRQFILSSKKLLLSDSGFYLCARRVSSTDTQYFGPGTRLTVL.

A few counts support this clone. The V gene is TRBV27, the J gene TRBJ1-1; 9 nucleotides line up with TRBD1. CDR1 and CDR2 (germline): MNHEY, SMNVEV (reference sequence). V was pared by 3 bases and J by 6 bases, with 2 bases of the junction left unmatched. The CDR3 covers 13 residues. The CDR3 loop reads CASSFRQGAEAFF. The CDR3 region has the DNA TGTGCCAGCAGTTTCCGACAGGGGGCTGAAGCTTTCTTT.

The chain joins TRBV2 to TRBJ2-1, with no clear D. Germline loops: CDR1 SNHLY, CDR2 FYNNEI. The CDR3 contains 15 residues. V dropped 1 base and J dropped 3 bases, with 10 bases sitting between them. CDR3 sequence reads: CASSEEIDIYNEQFF. The CDR3 coding sequence is TGTGCCAGCAGTGAAGAGATTGACATCTACAATGAGCAGTTCTTC.

The gene calls are TRBV28 and TRBJ1-1; the match to TRBD1 covers 8 bases. The germline V gene has CDR1 MDHEN and CDR2 SYDVKM. The V gene end was trimmed by 5 bases and the J gene end by 2 bases; junction bases not matched to a gene: 7. The CDR3 is made up of 15 amino acids. The CDR3 region is CASSPATGDNTEAFF. The CDR3 nucleotides are TGTGCCAGCAGTCCAGCGACAGGGGATAACACTGAAGCTTTCTTT.

CDR3 nucleotides: TGTGCCAGCTCACCTCAGGGTTTGGAAGAGACCCAGTACTTC. Amino acid sequence: CASSPQGLEETQYF. V is TRBV18 and J is TRBJ2-5, with D possibly being TRBD1 (5 bases). Trimming removed 3 bases at V and 3 bases at J, with 11 bases between. The CDR3 sequence is 14 residues long. The V gene's germline CDR1 is KGHSH and CDR2 LQKENI.